This T cell receptor (beta chain) came from a study of response to subunit inactivated influenza vaccine. Using its own MiXCR run on the RT-PCR reads, TCRdb lists one record per CDR3 protein. The sample shows about 540,000 distinct CDR3 sequences, under 30% of them seen only once. V lost 4 bases to trimming and J lost 5 bases; unmatched junction nucleotides: 4. CDR1 is SNHLY and CDR2 is FYNNEI in the germline V gene. The CDR3 loop spans 14 amino acids. The data were also submitted as part of a second study, on T cells expressing NK-cell markers. That source reports: Generation of TCR beta cDNA was performed by 5'RACE template switching incorporating UMIs. In sorted CD3+CD56+NKG2C+, CD3+CD56+NKG2C- and CD3+CD56-NKG2C+ T cells, TCR beta repertoires were obtained. One of eight sequenced donors was HCMV-seronegative; the other seven were seropositive. In a handful of donors, dominant clonotypes made up roughly 28.3-65% of CD3+CD56-NKG2C+ cells. There remained a lack of clarity about HCMV specificity of expanded NKG2C+ T cell clones.

The material was CD4+ T cells sorted from PBMCs, obtained 11 to 12 days after vaccination. The sequence derives from a man between 45 and 60 years old who received an inactivated influenza vaccine. The chain employs TRBV2 and TRBJ2-3, with 9 bases matching TRBD2. DNA for the CDR3: TGTGCCAGCAGTGGCCTAGCGGGGTTAGATACGCAGTATTTT. Translation gives CASSGLAGLDTQYF.